Listed here are 22 T cell receptor beta chains from one sample, sequenced in a study of T-cell reconstitution after alpha-beta-depleted transplantation in children (TCRdb year 2016). The library was prepared using PCR. The instrument was an Illumina HiSeq 2500. To normalize quantification of the TCRbeta repertoire, the TCR libraries were built with molecular barcoding that relied on unique molecular identifiers. TCRdb reworked the public reads: Q25 trimming with fastp, MiXCR clone assembly, productive beta chains retained. Merged by CDR3 protein, the rows form single entries marked with the most common genes and DNA. Counted in this sample were about 420,000 distinct CDR3 sequences; around 9.9% of them appeared once. Approximately 5% of the sample lies in the top ten. This specimen was PBMCs from the stem cell graft donor, taken from the stem cell graft. These receptors were obtained from a human donor who donated a stem cell graft to a child with acute myeloid leukemia.

This clonotype has a handful of counts. This chain connects TRBV21-1 to TRBJ2-7. TRBV21-1 is a pseudogene. The CDR3 contains 13 residues. Here the CDR3 reads CASSSRVTYEQYV. As DNA, the CDR3 is TGTGCCAGCAGCAGCAGAGTTACGTACGAGCAGTACGTC.

This clonotype was recorded at least ten times. This chain links TRBV2 with TRBJ2-1, with no clear D. Per germline, CDR1 SNHLY and CDR2 FYNNEI. The CDR3 extends over 11 amino acids. V gave up 5 bases and J gave up 5 bases, with 4 bases separating them. The CDR3 region is CASSYNNEQFF. The CDR3 DNA sequence: TGTGCCAGCAGTTATAACAATGAGCAGTTCTTC.

This clonotype appeared a few times. CDR3 protein: CSAREQGAYTEAFF. The CDR3 DNA reads as TGCAGTGCTAGAGAACAGGGGGCCTACACTGAAGCTTTCTTT. V and J are TRBV20-1 and TRBJ1-1, with 9 bases fitting TRBD1. The V and J ends lost 0 bases and 3 bases, in that order; junction bases with no gene match: 2. Germline CDR1 reads DFQATT; CDR2 reads SNEGSKA (reference sequence). This CDR3 has 14 amino acids.

The sample holds a few counts of this clonotype. This chain uses TRBV29-1 with TRBJ2-1; 13 bases map to TRBD2. Germline lookup yields CDR1 SQVTM and CDR2 ANQGSEA. The CDR3 contains 15 residues. The V segment lost 3 bases and the J segment 8 bases; nucleotides outside the gene matches: 7. The CDR3 sequence: CSVESLAGGPDEQFF. The CDR3 DNA reads as TGCAGCGTTGAGTCACTAGCGGGAGGGCCGGATGAGCAGTTCTTC.

This clonotype has more than one count but fewer than ten. The chain combines TRBV25-1 with TRBJ2-5, with a weak D call TRBD1 (5 bases). In germline, CDR1 is MGHDK, CDR2 SYGVNS. The CDR3 totals 15 residues. V gave up 6 bases and J gave up 3 bases, with 17 bases separating them. The CDR3 spells CASSPSGQSEETQYF. The CDR3 coding sequence is TGTGCCAGCAGCCCTTCAGGGCAGAGCGAAGAGACCCAGTACTTC.

The V gene is TRBV6-5, the J gene TRBJ2-1; TRBD2 aligns across 7 bases. V dropped 0 bases and J dropped 8; count of bases not matched to a gene: 4. Per the germline V gene, CDR1 is MNHEY and CDR2 is SVGAGI. CDR3 length: 14 amino acids. Here the CDR3 reads CASSYSGGAYEQFF. The CDR3 DNA reads TGTGCCAGCAGTTACTCGGGAGGGGCATATGAGCAGTTCTTC.

The chain couples TRBV29-1 to TRBJ2-3; 8 bases are shared with TRBD1. The CDR3 totals 13 residues. Per the germline V gene, CDR1 is SQVTM and CDR2 is ANQGSEA. The CDR3: CRGGRGRKDTQYF. CDR3 nucleotides: TGCAGAGGGGGCAGGGGGCGTAAGGATACGCAGTATTTT.

The gene calls are TRBV20-1 and TRBJ2-7, with D perhaps matching TRBD1 (6 bases). V lost 1 base and J 2 bases, leaving 9 bases between the germline ends. Germline values: CDR1 DFQATT, CDR2 SNEGSKA (reference sequence). There are 13 residues in the CDR3. The CDR3 here is CSARGTEAYEQYF. The CDR3 DNA is TGCAGTGCTAGAGGGACAGAGGCCTACGAGCAGTACTTC.

In this sample, this clonotype turned up a few times. This chain links TRBV20-1 with TRBJ1-1, with 7 bases matching TRBD1. Germline CDR1 reads DFQATT; CDR2 reads SNEGSKA (reference sequence). V lost 4 bases, J lost 4 bases, and 9 bases stayed unmatched. This CDR3 region has 14 residues. The CDR3 region has the DNA TGCAGTGCTACAGAACAGGGGTTGGTCACTGAAGCTTTCTTT. It yields the protein CSATEQGLVTEAFF.

This sequence joins TRBV18 and TRBJ2-7; 9 nucleotides agree with TRBD2. Trimming at V came to 4 bases and at J to 1 base, leaving 5 bases not matched to a gene. This CDR3 has 15 residues. The germline V gene has CDR1 KGHSH and CDR2 LQKENI. CDR3 nucleotide sequence: TGTGCCAGCTCACTGACTAGCGGATTATCCTACGAGCAGTACTTC. It translates to CASSLTSGLSYEQYF.

The gene calls are TRBV29-1 and TRBJ2-6, with TRBD2 identical over 10 bases. CDR3 length: 16 amino acids. Germline lookup yields CDR1 SQVTM and CDR2 ANQGSEA. CDR3 protein: CTVILAGLSGANVLTF. For the CDR3, the DNA is TGCACCGTCATACTAGCGGGGCTTTCTGGGGCCAACGTCCTGACTTTC.

Notes on this clonotype: At one of its ends the junction is not consistent with the germline gene, which may arise from a read error. The genes are TRBV7-2 and TRBJ1-1, with 7 bases lining up with TRBD1. Germline V CDR1 and CDR2: SGHTA, FQGNSA. The CDR3 spans 15 residues. DNA of the CDR3: TGTGCCAGCAGCCTCCGGGACAGACTGAACACTCAAGCTTTCTTT. The encoded protein is CASSLRDRLNTQAFF.

This clonotype was counted only a few times. This chain joins TRBV12-3 or TRBV12-4 and TRBJ2-3; 12 nucleotides line up with TRBD2. The junction had 7 bases not matched to a gene; V was cut back by 6 bases and J by 3 bases. This CDR3 region has 16 residues. The CDR3 nucleotides read TGTGCCAGCAGCACCAAACTAGCGGGGGGTACAGATACGCAGTATTTT. It codes for CASSTKLAGGTDTQYF.

The chain uses TRBV13 and TRBJ2-4; weak D call: TRBD1 (5 bases). The ends were cut back, 2 bases at V and 6 bases at J, with 11 bases in the middle. This CDR3 comprises 14 residues. Germline CDR1 and CDR2: PRHDT and FYEKMQ (reference sequence). CDR3 in DNA: TGTGCCAGCAGCTTAATGGGGCCAGGAAACATTCAGTACTTC. It yields the protein CASSLMGPGNIQYF.

In this sample, this clonotype turned up many times. The chain employs TRBV27 and TRBJ2-7, with 7 nucleotides matching TRBD1. The junction had 7 bases not matched to a gene; V was cut back by 5 bases and J by 6 bases. The CDR3 contains 13 residues. Germline assignment: CDR1 MNHEY and CDR2 SMNVEV (reference sequence). In nucleotides, the CDR3 is TGTGCCAGCAGTGACAAACAGGGGTTCGAGCAGTACTTC. Residues: CASSDKQGFEQYF.

In its sample, this clonotype was seen a few times. The V gene is TRBV29-1, the J gene TRBJ2-1; possibly TRBD2 for D (6 bases). The CDR3 is 17 residues long. Germline CDR1 reads SQVTM; CDR2 reads ANQGSEA. Deletions cut 0 bases from V and 1 base from J, with 16 bases between. CDR3 DNA: TGCAGCGTTGAAGACCCCCCGGGAGCGCGTTCCTACAATGAGCAGTTCTTC. Amino acids: CSVEDPPGARSYNEQFF.

This chain joins TRBV5-1 and TRBJ2-4, with D perhaps matching TRBD1 (5 bases). Germline V lookup: CDR1 SGHRS, CDR2 YFSETQ. Trimming stripped 3 bases from V and 12 bases from J, with 22 bases between. CDR3 length equals 15 residues. The CDR3 DNA is TGCGCCAGCAGCTCAAGCGCAGGGCCAGGCGACAGTCAGTACTTC. Its translation: CASSSSAGPGDSQYF.

The chain couples TRBV20-1 to TRBJ2-3; TRBD2 matches 12 bases. CDR1 and CDR2 from the germline V gene are DFQATT and SNEGSKA (reference sequence). This CDR3 comprises 16 residues. The V segment lost 2 bases and the J segment 4 bases; nucleotides outside the gene matches: 7. CDR3 DNA sequence: TGCAGTGCTAGACCGACTAGCGGGAGTTTCGCAGATACGCAGTATTTT. Translated: CSARPTSGSFADTQYF.

This rearrangement joins TRBV7-6 to TRBJ2-2; TRBD1 matches at 7 bases. V lost 5 bases and J lost 7; bases outside the gene matches: 7. CDR3 length: 14 amino acids. Per germline, CDR1 SGHVS and CDR2 FNYEAQ. The CDR3 DNA follows: TGTGCCAGCAGCCCACAGGGGAGCGACGGGGAGCTGTTTTTT. As protein: CASSPQGSDGELFF.

Many counts were recorded for this clonotype. V usage is TRBV12-3 or TRBV12-4 and J usage is TRBJ2-1; 10 nucleotides agree with TRBD1. The junction had 10 bases not matched to a gene; V was cut back by 6 bases and J by 8 bases. This CDR3 contains 15 residues. In nucleotides, the CDR3 is TGTGCCAGCAGCCTGACAGGGGGCACGAGCGATGAGCAGTTCTTC. This translates into CASSLTGGTSDEQFF.

This clonotype was detected only a few times. V gene TRBV10-3 combines with J gene TRBJ2-3; 12 nucleotides match TRBD2. J lost 5 bases, V lost 4 bases, and 16 bases had no gene match. The CDR3 runs 19 residues. Germline values: CDR1 ENHRY, CDR2 SYGVKD. In DNA form, the CDR3 reads TGTGCCATCAGTGTATGGGGACTAGCGGGCACCCAGGTTGGAGATACGCAGTATTTT. Protein product: CAISVWGLAGTQVGDTQYF.

This chain joins TRBV20-1 and TRBJ2-4; D may be TRBD2 (7 bases). The germline V gene encodes CDR1 DFQATT and CDR2 SNEGSKA (reference sequence). The CDR3 extends over 18 amino acids. The ends were cut back, 6 bases at V and 1 base at J, with 25 bases in the middle. The CDR3 is CSASRLLGGAVAKNIQYF. The DNA of the CDR3 is TGCAGTGCCAGTAGATTGTTGGGGGGGGCCGTTGCCAAAAACATTCAGTACTTC.